A single sample gave rise to the 25 T cell receptor beta chains below, sequenced in a study of T cell repertoires in cytomegalovirus infection (dated by TCRdb to between 2017 and 2020). The treatment or condition label for this specimen denotes: in vitro stimulation with specific CMV peptide epitopes to enrich CMV-specific T cells. TCRdb shows the sequencer as Illumina HiSeq 1500. The public reads were reprocessed in TCRdb via fastp at Q25 and MiXCR, keeping in-frame beta chains. Every CDR3 protein is listed once, alongside the most common genes and DNA of its rows. The sample profile shows fewer than 1,000,000 distinct CDR3 sequences; around 32% of them were found once. The leading ten clones occupy roughly 13% of the sample. Their specific antigens are unknown. Sequenced material: cultured CD8+ T cells from PBMCs, taken from culture after CMV antigen stimulation. These receptor sequences come from a human donor in good health (CMV status not recorded). Some clones in this sample may be carry-over from other donors' samples.

This clonotype was found many times. The V call is TRBV7-8, the J call TRBJ1-2; weak D call: TRBD1 (5 bases). V dropped 8 bases and J dropped 2 bases, with 9 bases sitting between them. Germline CDR1 reads SGHVS; CDR2 reads FQNEAQ. This CDR3 region has 12 residues. Here the CDR3 DNA reads TGTGCCAGCCCAGACAGCAACTATGGCTACACCTTC. Its translation is CASPDSNYGYTF.

This clonotype was observed a few times. Here the CDR3 reads CASSSPADTEAFF. The DNA of the CDR3 is TGTGCCAGCAGCTCACCCGCGGACACTGAAGCTTTCTTT. The rearrangement uses TRBV11-1 and TRBJ1-1, with no clear D. Trimming shortened V by 4 bases and J by 3 bases, and 9 bases separated the two germline ends. The CDR3 spans 13 residues. Germline assignment: CDR1 SGHAT and CDR2 FQDESV (reference sequence).

The V and J genes are TRBV10-2 and TRBJ1-1; D unclear. Trimming left V 10 bases short and J 1 base short, with 19 bases between. The CDR3 contains 15 residues. CDR1 WSHSY and CDR2 SAAADI come from the germline V gene. In nucleotides, the CDR3 is TGCGCCAACAGAGACGGAGGATGGGGGAACACTGAAGCTTTCTTT. It codes for CANRDGGWGNTEAFF.

Ten or more counts support this clonotype. This chain connects TRBV6-5 to TRBJ2-2, with D hard to call. The V gene's germline CDR1 is MNHEY and CDR2 SVGAGI. The CDR3 sequence is 13 residues long. Trimming removed 2 bases at V and 10 bases at J, with 11 bases between. Here the CDR3 reads CASSYLSGVELFF. Written as DNA, the CDR3 is TGTGCCAGCAGTTACCTCTCTGGCGTGGAGCTGTTTTTT.

V gene TRBV12-3 or TRBV12-4 combines with J gene TRBJ2-3; possibly TRBD1 or TRBD2 for D (5 bases each). V dropped 6 bases and J dropped 4 bases, with 20 bases sitting between them. The CDR3 is 16 amino acids. Here the CDR3 DNA reads TGTGCCAGCAGCTGGGCCCTAGTGGGGGAACCAGATACGCAGTATTTT. It yields the protein CASSWALVGEPDTQYF.

For the CDR3, the DNA is TGTGCCAGCAGTTACTCGAGACCGACAGCCATGAACACTGAAGCTTTCTTT. Amino acids: CASSYSRPTAMNTEAFF. The chain recombines TRBV6-6 with TRBJ1-1; tentatively, D is TRBD1 (5 bases). This CDR3 contains 17 residues. Germline-derived CDR1 and CDR2 are MNHNY and SVGAGI (reference sequence). The germline V and J ends were trimmed by 0 bases and 0 bases, with 14 bases remaining between them.

The chain employs TRBV7-6 and TRBJ1-2; D uncertain. This CDR3 comprises 15 residues. V was trimmed by 1 base and J by 5 bases, leaving 14 bases between them. Germline V CDR1 and CDR2: SGHVS, FNYEAQ. The CDR3 here is CASSLGDPGYYGYTF. The CDR3 DNA reads TGTGCCAGCAGCTTAGGTGACCCCGGGTATTATGGCTACACCTTC.

The rearrangement links TRBV20-1 to TRBJ1-2; 11 bases match TRBD1. Germline CDR1 reads DFQATT; CDR2 reads SNEGSKA (reference sequence). With 6 bases clipped from V and 0 bases from J, the junction kept 9 bases outside the gene matches. CDR3 length: 16 amino acids. The CDR3 loop is CSATTGQGDANYGYTF. CDR3 DNA sequence: TGCAGTGCAACTACGGGACAGGGGGACGCTAACTATGGCTACACCTTC.

CDR3 loop: CASSYSSSGGVYGANVLTF. The CDR3 nucleotides are TGTGCCAGCAGTTACTCCTCTAGCGGGGGGGTATATGGGGCCAACGTCCTGACTTTC. The chain employs TRBV6-2 or TRBV6-3 and TRBJ2-6; 12 bases match TRBD2. Germline V gene lookup returns CDR1 MNHEY and CDR2 SVGEGT. This CDR3 is built from 19 residues. The J segment lost 3 bases and the V segment lost 0 bases, leaving 6 bases of the junction unmatched.

In its sample, this clonotype was seen many times. This sequence joins TRBV7-6 and TRBJ1-1, with D perhaps TRBD1 (5 bases). The V gene's germline CDR1 is SGHVS and CDR2 FNYEAQ. With 1 base removed from V and 1 base from J, the gap between germline ends came to 10 bases. CDR3 size: 15 residues. CDR3 DNA sequence: TGTGCCAGCAGCTTAGATATGGGGGGGAACACTGAAGCTTTCTTT. It yields the protein CASSLDMGGNTEAFF.

This clonotype came up a few times. The genes are TRBV12-3 or TRBV12-4 and TRBJ2-5; a weak D match, TRBD2 (6 bases). V lost 6 bases, J lost 2 bases, and 13 bases lay in between. The CDR3 has 14 amino acids. The CDR3 DNA is TGTGCCAGCAGGGCCGGCGGAGGGCAAGAGACCCAGTACTTC. Translation: CASRAGGGQETQYF.

The CDR3 protein is CASSLGGDGQYF. CDR3 DNA sequence: TGTGCCAGCAGCTTGGGAGGGGACGGGCAGTATTTT. The rearrangement links TRBV5-6 to TRBJ2-3, with D possibly called TRBD1 or TRBD2 (5 bases each). Germline CDR1 reads SGHDT; CDR2 reads YYEEEE. The germline V and J ends were trimmed by 0 bases and 11 bases, with 10 bases remaining between them. The CDR3 totals 12 residues.

The J gene is TRBJ1-5, the V gene TRBV19; no firm D call. Germline assignment: CDR1 LNHDA and CDR2 SQIVND (reference sequence). The V and J ends lost 5 bases and 5 bases respectively, with 10 bases between them. The CDR3 is 13 amino acids. CDR3 loop: CASSLVVYQPQHF. CDR3 DNA sequence: TGTGCCAGTAGTCTTGTAGTCTATCAGCCCCAGCATTTT.

This clonotype was found many times. The chain recombines TRBV7-6 with TRBJ2-5; D is ambiguous. The CDR3 is 16 residues long. Trimming pared 1 base from V and 1 base from J, leaving 13 bases between. The germline V gene has CDR1 SGHVS and CDR2 FNYEAQ. The DNA for the CDR3 is TGTGCCAGCAGCTTAGTTCCCTCCCCGATCCAAGAGACCCAGTACTTC. Encoded protein: CASSLVPSPIQETQYF.

The V and J genes are TRBV13 and TRBJ2-2; D not resolved. Germline V CDR1 and CDR2: PRHDT, FYEKMQ (reference sequence). The CDR3 consists of 12 residues. CDR3 amino acids: CVQSGDTGELFF. DNA for the CDR3: TGTGTTCAGTCGGGTGACACCGGGGAGCTGTTTTTT. The full variable domain, completed using reference TRBV13 and TRBJ2-2, is AAGVIQSPRHLIKEKRETATLKCYPIPRHDTVYWYQQGPGQDPQFLISFYEKMQSDKGSIPDRFSAQQFSDYHSELNMSSLELGDSALYFCVQSGDTGELFFGEGSRLTVL.

In this sample, this clonotype turned up a few times. The chain combines TRBV27 with TRBJ1-4; D gene ambiguous. There are 12 residues in the CDR3. The germline gives CDR1 MNHEY, CDR2 SMNVEV (reference sequence). The ends were cut back, 6 bases at V and 7 bases at J, with 9 bases in the middle. The chain's CDR3 is CASRTAGEKLFF. The CDR3 nucleotides are TGTGCCAGCAGGACGGCTGGTGAAAAACTGTTTTTT. The complete variable domain, with remaining parts taken from reference TRBV27 and TRBJ1-4, reads EAQVTQNPRYLITVTGKKLTVTCSQNMNHEYMSWYRQDPGLGLRQIYYSMNVEVTDKGDVPEGYKVSRKEKRNFPLILESPSPNQTSLYFCASRTAGEKLFFGSGTQLSVL.

This clonotype is a singleton in its sample. The V and J genes are TRBV2 and TRBJ1-5; 7 nucleotides match TRBD1. CDR3 length: 17 residues. V shed 8 bases, J shed 0 bases, and the junction held 13 bases outside the gene matches. Germline values: CDR1 SNHLY, CDR2 FYNNEI. In DNA form, the CDR3 reads TGTGCCAGCTCATCCCGTGACAGGGACTCTAGCAATCAGCCCCAGCATTTT. Protein sequence: CASSSRDRDSSNQPQHF. Full variable domain (missing parts from reference TRBV2 and TRBJ1-5): EPEVTQTPSHQVTQMGQEVILRCVPISNHLYFYWYRQILGQKVEFLVSFYNNEISEKSEIFDDQFSVERPDGSNFTLKIRSTKLEDSAMYFCASSSRDRDSSNQPQHFGDGTRLSIL.

This clonotype was seen a handful of times. The chain employs TRBV27 and TRBJ1-2, with 7 bases that match TRBD1. Per the germline V gene, CDR1 is MNHEY and CDR2 is SMNVEV (reference sequence). This CDR3 is built from 15 residues. The V gene end was trimmed by 0 bases and the J gene end by 7 bases; junction bases not matched to a gene: 8. CDR3 region: CASSLSLATGIGYTF. The DNA for the CDR3 is TGTGCCAGCAGTTTATCGCTTGCGACAGGGATTGGCTACACCTTC.

The rearrangement links TRBV20-1 to TRBJ1-5; D is unresolved. Per germline, CDR1 DFQATT and CDR2 SNEGSKA (reference sequence). Trimming pared 0 bases from V and 5 bases from J, leaving 17 bases between. CDR3 length: 16 amino acids. The CDR3 DNA reads as TGCAGTGCTAGAGACCGCCGCCAGTACTACGATCAGCCCCAGCATTTT. Its translation: CSARDRRQYYDQPQHF.

The chain employs TRBV3-1 and TRBJ1-5; perhaps TRBD1 as D (5 bases). The CDR3 is 20 residues long. The V and J ends lost 1 base and 1 base respectively, with 23 bases between them. Germline V gene sequence: CDR1 LGHDT, CDR2 YNNKEL (reference sequence). The CDR3: CASSQAYPRDRFQSNQPQHF. CDR3 DNA sequence: TGTGCCAGCAGCCAAGCCTACCCCCGAGACAGATTCCAAAGCAATCAGCCCCAGCATTTT.

This clonotype occurred a few times. The chain recombines TRBV27 with TRBJ2-2, with 8 positions matching TRBD1. The V and J ends lost 5 bases and 3 bases, in that order; junction bases with no gene match: 5. Germline loops: CDR1 MNHEY, CDR2 SMNVEV (reference sequence). This CDR3 contains 15 residues. The CDR3 region has the DNA TGTGCCAGCAGTCCTTGGACAGGGTACACCGGGGAGCTGTTTTTT. It specifies CASSPWTGYTGELFF.

The rearrangement links TRBV7-6 to TRBJ2-5; D remains unclear. The CDR3 consists of 14 residues. Germline V gene data show CDR1 as SGHVS and CDR2 as FNYEAQ. The V and J ends lost 3 bases and 2 bases respectively, with 10 bases between them. The CDR3 sequence: CASSFQDPQETQYF. The CDR3 DNA follows: TGTGCCAGCAGCTTCCAGGACCCACAAGAGACCCAGTACTTC.

The chain joins TRBV10-3 to TRBJ1-5, with no clear D. With 3 bases removed from V and 1 base from J, the gap between germline ends came to 10 bases. The CDR3 runs to 15 residues. Per germline, CDR1 ENHRY and CDR2 SYGVKD. The CDR3 DNA sequence: TGTGCCATCAGTGAATATCAGGACAGCAATCAGCCCCAGCATTTT. This translates into CAISEYQDSNQPQHF.

V and J are TRBV5-6 and TRBJ1-1; D might be TRBD1 (5 bases). The ends were cut back, 6 bases at V and 2 bases at J, with 17 bases in the middle. The CDR3 extends over 15 amino acids. Germline CDR1 SGHDT, CDR2 YYEEEE. The CDR3 protein is CASKGDSQYNTEAFF. In DNA form, the CDR3 reads TGTGCCAGCAAAGGCGACAGCCAATATAACACTGAAGCTTTCTTT. Drawing the rest from reference TRBV5-6 and TRBJ1-1, the complete variable domain is DAGVTQSPTHLIKTRGQQVTLRCSPKSGHDTVSWYQQALGQGPQFIFQYYEEEERQRGNFPDRFSGHQFPNYSSELNVNALLLGDSALYLCASKGDSQYNTEAFFGQGTRLTVV.

The V and J genes are TRBV6-1 and TRBJ1-2, with 8 nucleotides matching TRBD1. V lost 2 bases to trimming and J lost 4 bases; unmatched junction nucleotides: 15. CDR1 and CDR2 from the germline V gene are MNHNS and SASEGT. The CDR3 covers 18 residues. This chain's CDR3 is CASSEFGQGTYSFYGYTF. CDR3 coding DNA: TGTGCCAGCAGTGAATTCGGACAGGGCACGTACTCCTTCTATGGCTACACCTTC.